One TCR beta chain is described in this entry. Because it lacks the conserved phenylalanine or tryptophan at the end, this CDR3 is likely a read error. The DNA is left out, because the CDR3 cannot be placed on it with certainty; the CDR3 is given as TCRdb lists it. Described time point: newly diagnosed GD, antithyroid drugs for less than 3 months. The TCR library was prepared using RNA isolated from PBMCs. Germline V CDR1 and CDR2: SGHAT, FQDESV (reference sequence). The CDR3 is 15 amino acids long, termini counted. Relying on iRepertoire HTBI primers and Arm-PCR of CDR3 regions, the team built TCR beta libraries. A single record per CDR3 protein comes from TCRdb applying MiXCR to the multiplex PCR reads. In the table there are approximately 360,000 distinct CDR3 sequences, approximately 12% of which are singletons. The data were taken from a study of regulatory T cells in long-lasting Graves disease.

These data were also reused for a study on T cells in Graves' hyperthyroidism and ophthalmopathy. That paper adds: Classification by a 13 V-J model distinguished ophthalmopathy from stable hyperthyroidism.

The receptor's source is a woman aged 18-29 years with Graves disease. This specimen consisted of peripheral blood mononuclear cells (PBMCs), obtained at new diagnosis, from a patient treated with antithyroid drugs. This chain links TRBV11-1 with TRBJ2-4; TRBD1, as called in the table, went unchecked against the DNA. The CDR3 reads CASSLGHSYEKYVGP.